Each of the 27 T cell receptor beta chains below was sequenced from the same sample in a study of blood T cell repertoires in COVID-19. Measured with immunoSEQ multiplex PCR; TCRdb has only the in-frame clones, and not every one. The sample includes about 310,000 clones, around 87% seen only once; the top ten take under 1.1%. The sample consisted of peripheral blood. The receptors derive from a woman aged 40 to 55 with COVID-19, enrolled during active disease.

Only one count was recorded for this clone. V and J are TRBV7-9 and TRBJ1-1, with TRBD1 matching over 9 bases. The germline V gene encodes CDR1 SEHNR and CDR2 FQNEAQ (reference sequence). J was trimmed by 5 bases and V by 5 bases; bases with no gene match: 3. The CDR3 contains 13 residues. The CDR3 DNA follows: TGTGCCAGCAGCAGACAGGGGGGGACTGAAGCTTTCTTT. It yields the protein CASSRQGGTEAFF.

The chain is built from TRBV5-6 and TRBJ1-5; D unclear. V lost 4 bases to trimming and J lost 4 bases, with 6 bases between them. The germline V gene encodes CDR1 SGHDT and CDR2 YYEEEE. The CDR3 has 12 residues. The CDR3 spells CASSRGNQPQHF. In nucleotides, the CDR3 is TGTGCCAGCAGCCGCGGGAATCAGCCCCAGCATTTT. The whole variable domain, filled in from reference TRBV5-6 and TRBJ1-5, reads DAGVTQSPTHLIKTRGQQVTLRCSPKSGHDTVSWYQQALGQGPQFIFQYYEEEERQRGNFPDRFSGHQFPNYSSELNVNALLLGDSALYLCASSRGNQPQHFGDGTRLSIL.

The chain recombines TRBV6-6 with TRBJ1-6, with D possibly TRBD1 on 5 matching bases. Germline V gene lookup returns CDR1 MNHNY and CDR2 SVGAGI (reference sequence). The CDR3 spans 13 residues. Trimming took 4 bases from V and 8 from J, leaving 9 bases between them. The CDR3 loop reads CASSWGEDSPLHF. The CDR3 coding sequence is TGTGCCAGCAGTTGGGGGGAAGATTCACCCCTCCACTTT.

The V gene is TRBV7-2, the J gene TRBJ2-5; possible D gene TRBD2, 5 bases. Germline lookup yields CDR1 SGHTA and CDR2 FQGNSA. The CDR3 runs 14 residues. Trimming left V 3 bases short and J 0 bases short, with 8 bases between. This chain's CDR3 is CASSFRGNQETQYF. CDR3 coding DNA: TGTGCCAGCAGCTTCAGAGGGAACCAAGAGACCCAGTACTTC.

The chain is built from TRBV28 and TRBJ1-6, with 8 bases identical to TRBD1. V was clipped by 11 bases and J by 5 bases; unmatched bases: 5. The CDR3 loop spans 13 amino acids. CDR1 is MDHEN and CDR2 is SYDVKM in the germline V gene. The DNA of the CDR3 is TGTGCCGGACAGGGTTCCAATAATTCACCCCTCCACTTT. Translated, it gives CAGQGSNNSPLHF.

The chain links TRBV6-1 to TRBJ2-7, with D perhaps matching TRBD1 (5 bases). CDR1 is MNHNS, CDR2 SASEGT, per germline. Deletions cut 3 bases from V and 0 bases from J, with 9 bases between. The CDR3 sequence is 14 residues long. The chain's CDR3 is CASSDTGFSYEQYF. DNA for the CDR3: TGTGCCAGCAGTGATACAGGTTTCTCCTACGAGCAGTACTTC.

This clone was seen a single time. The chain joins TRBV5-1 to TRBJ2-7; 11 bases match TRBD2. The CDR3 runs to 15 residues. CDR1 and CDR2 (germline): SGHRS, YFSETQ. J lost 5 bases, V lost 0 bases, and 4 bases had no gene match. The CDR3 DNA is TGCGCCAGCAGCTTGGGACTAGCGGGGACGAACGAGCAGTACTTC. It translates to CASSLGLAGTNEQYF.

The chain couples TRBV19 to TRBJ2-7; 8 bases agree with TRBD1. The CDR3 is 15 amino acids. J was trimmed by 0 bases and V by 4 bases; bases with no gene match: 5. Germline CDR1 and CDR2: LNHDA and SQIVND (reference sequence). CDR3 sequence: CASSTFQGASYEQYF. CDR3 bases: TGTGCCAGTAGTACCTTCCAGGGGGCCTCCTACGAGCAGTACTTC.

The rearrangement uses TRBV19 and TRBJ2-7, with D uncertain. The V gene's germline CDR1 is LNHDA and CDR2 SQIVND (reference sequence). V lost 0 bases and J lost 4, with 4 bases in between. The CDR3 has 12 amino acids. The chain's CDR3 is CASSIDRYEQYF. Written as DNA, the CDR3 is TGTGCCAGTAGTATAGACAGGTACGAGCAGTACTTC.

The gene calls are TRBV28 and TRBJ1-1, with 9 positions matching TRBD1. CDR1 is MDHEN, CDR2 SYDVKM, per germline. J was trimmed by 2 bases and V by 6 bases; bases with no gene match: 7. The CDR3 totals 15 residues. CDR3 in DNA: TGTGCCAGCAGATCCCAACAGGGGGCTAACACTGAAGCTTTCTTT. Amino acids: CASRSQQGANTEAFF.

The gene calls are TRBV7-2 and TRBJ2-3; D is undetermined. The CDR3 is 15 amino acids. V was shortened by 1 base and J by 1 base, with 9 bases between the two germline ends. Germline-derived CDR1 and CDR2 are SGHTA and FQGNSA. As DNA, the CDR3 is TGTGCCAGCAGCTTAGACGGGTCACGCACAGATACGCAGTATTTT. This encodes CASSLDGSRTDTQYF.

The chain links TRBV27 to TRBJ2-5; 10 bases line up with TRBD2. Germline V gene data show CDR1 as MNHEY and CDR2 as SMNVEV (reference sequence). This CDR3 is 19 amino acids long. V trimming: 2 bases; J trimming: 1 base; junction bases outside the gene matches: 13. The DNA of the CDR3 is TGTGCCAGCAGTTTAACCCCACCTTCTAGCGGGGGTTCCCAAGAGACCCAGTACTTC. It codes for CASSLTPPSSGGSQETQYF.

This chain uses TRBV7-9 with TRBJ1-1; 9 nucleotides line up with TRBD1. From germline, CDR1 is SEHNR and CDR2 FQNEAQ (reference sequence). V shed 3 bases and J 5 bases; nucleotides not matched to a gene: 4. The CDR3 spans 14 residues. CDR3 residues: CASSLTGGGTEAFF. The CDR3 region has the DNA TGTGCCAGCAGCTTGACAGGGGGTGGGACTGAAGCTTTCTTT. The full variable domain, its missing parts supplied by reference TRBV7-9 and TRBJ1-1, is DTGVSQNPRHKITKRGQNVTFRCDPISEHNRLYWYRQTLGQGPEFLTYFQNEAQLEKSRLLSDRFSAERPKGSFSTLEIQRTEQGDSAMYLCASSLTGGGTEAFFGQGTRLTVV.

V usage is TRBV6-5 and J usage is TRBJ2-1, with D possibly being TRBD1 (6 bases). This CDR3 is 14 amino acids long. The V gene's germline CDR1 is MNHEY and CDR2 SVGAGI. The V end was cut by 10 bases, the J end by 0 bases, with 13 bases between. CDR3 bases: TGTGCCACCCTTAGGGGGAGCTCCTACAATGAGCAGTTCTTC. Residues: CATLRGSSYNEQFF.

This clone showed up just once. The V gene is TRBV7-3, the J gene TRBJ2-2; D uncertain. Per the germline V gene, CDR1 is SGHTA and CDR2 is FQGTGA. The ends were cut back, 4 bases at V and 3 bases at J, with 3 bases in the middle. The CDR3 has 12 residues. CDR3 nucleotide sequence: TGTGCCAGCAGCTCCTACACCGGGGAGCTGTTTTTT. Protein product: CASSSYTGELFF.

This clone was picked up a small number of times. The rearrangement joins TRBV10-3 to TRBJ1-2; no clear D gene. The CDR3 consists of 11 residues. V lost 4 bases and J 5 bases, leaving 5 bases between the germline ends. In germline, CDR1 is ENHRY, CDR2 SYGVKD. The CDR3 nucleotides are TGTGCCATCAGTGCCCAGTATGGCTACACCTTC. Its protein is CAISAQYGYTF.

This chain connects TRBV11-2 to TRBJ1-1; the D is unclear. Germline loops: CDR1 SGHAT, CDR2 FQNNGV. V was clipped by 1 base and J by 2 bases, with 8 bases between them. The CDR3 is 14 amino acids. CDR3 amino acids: CASSLGGHNTEAFF. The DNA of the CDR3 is TGTGCCAGCAGCTTAGGCGGTCACAACACTGAAGCTTTCTTT.

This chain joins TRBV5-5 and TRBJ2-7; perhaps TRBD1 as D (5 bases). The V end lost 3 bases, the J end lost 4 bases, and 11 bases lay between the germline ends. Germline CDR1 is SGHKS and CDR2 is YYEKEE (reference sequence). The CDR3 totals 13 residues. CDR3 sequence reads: CASSSLGDYEQYF. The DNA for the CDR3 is TGTGCCAGCAGCTCCCTAGGGGATTACGAGCAGTACTTC.

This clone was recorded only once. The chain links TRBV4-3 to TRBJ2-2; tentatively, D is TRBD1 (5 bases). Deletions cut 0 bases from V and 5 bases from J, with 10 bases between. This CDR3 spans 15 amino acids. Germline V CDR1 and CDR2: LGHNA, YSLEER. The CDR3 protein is CASSQEGARTGELFF. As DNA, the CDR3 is TGCGCCAGCAGCCAAGAAGGGGCGCGAACCGGGGAGCTGTTTTTT.

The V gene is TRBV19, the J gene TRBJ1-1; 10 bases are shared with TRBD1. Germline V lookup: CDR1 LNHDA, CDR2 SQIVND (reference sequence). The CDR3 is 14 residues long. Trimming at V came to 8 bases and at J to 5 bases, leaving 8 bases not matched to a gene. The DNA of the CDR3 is TGTGCCAGTCGCCGGGACAGGGGTGGGACTGAAGCTTTCTTT. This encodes CASRRDRGGTEAFF.

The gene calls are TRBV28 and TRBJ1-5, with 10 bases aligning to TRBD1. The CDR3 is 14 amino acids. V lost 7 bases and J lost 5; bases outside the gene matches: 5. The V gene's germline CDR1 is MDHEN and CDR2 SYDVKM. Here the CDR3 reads CASMRGTGDQPQHF. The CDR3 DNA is TGTGCCAGCATGCGGGGGACAGGGGATCAGCCCCAGCATTTT.

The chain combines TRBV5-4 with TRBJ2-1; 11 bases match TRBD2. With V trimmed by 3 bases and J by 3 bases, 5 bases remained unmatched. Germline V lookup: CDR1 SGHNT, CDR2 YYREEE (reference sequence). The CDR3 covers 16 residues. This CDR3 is CASSSPGLADYNEQFF. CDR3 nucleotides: TGTGCCAGCAGCTCACCGGGACTAGCGGACTACAATGAGCAGTTCTTC. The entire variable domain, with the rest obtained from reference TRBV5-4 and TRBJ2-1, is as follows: ETGVTQSPTHLIKTRGQQVTLRCSSQSGHNTVSWYQQALGQGPQFIFQYYREEENGRGNFPPRFSGLQFPNYSSELNVNALELDDSALYLCASSSPGLADYNEQFFGPGTRLTVL.

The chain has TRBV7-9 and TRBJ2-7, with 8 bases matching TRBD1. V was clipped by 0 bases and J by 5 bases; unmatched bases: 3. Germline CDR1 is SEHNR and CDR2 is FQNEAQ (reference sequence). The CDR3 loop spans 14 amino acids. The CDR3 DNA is TGTGCCAGCAGCTTAGCCGGGACAGGCGACGAGCAGTACTTC. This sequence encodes CASSLAGTGDEQYF.

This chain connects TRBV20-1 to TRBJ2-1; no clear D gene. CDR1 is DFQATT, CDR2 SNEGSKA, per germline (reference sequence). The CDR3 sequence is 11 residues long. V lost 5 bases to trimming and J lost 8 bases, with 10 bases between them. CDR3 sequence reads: CSARLGDEQFF. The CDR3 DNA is TGCAGTGCTCGACTGGGTGATGAGCAGTTCTTC.

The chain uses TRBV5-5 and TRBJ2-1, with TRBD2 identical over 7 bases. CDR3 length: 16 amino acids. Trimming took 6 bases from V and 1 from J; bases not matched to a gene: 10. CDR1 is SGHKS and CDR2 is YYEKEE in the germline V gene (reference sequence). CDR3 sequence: CASTTVGGGSYNEQFF. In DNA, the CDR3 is TGTGCCAGCACCACTGTGGGGGGGGGATCCTACAATGAGCAGTTCTTC.

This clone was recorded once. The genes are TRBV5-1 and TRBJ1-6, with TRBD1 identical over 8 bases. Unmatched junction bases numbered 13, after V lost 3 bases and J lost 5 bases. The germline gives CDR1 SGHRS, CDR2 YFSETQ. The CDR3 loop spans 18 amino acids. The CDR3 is CASSWRIRGPDHNSPLHF. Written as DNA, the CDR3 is TGCGCCAGCAGCTGGAGAATCAGGGGGCCCGACCATAATTCACCCCTCCACTTT.

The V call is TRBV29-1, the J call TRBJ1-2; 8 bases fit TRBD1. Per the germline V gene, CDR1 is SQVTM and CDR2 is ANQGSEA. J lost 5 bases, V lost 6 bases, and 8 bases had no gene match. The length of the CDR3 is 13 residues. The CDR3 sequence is CSVDRGSSYGYTF. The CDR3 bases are TGCAGCGTCGACAGGGGTAGTAGTTATGGCTACACCTTC.